One and the same sample provided the 4 T cell receptor beta chains below, sequenced in a study of blood T cells in healthy people across ages. Next came a second PCR, run for roughly 7 to 12 cycles, which used a sample-barcoded 5' primer along with a J-beta primer mix. Each CDR3 protein gets one entry after TCRdb re-called the 5' RACE reads with MiXCR. The data hold 1.5 million to 2 million distinct CDR3 sequences, with 49% observed a single time. Sequenced material: blood. Receptor source: a woman in her 40s in good health.

The genes are TRBV6-5 and TRBJ2-5; 7 bases fit TRBD2. The CDR3 is made up of 12 amino acids. J lost 4 bases, V lost 10 bases, and 6 bases had no gene match. Germline CDR1 is MNHEY and CDR2 is SVGAGI. The CDR3 sequence is CATSGIGETQYF. CDR3 nucleotide sequence: TGTGCCACCAGCGGGATTGGAGAGACCCAGTACTTC.

The chain links TRBV7-2 to TRBJ2-5, with D possibly being TRBD2 (5 bases). Trimming took 7 bases from V and 7 from J, leaving 22 bases between them. The V gene's germline CDR1 is SGHTA and CDR2 FQGNSA. The CDR3 is made up of 15 amino acids. CDR3 sequence reads: CASNSNTLAEVTQYF. In DNA form, the CDR3 reads TGTGCCAGCAACTCCAACACCCTAGCTGAGGTGACCCAGTACTTC.

Written as DNA, the CDR3 is TGTGCCAGCAGTTTAGGGCGGGGATGGACGAACACTGAAGCTTTCTTT. It yields the protein CASSLGRGWTNTEAFF. The rearrangement uses TRBV12-3 or TRBV12-4 and TRBJ1-1; D unresolved. CDR3 length: 16 residues. The V end lost 1 base, the J end lost 1 base, and 13 bases lay between the germline ends.

This clonotype has ten or more counts. This rearrangement joins TRBV4-2 to TRBJ2-7, with a tentative D call TRBD2 (5 bases). Trimming removed 4 bases from V and 1 base from J, with 8 bases in between. CDR1 and CDR2 (germline): LGHNA, YNFKEQ. This CDR3 is 13 amino acids long. The CDR3 reads CASSPDLSYEQYF. The CDR3, as DNA: TGTGCCAGCAGCCCGGACTTGTCCTACGAGCAGTACTTC.